These 11 T cell receptor beta chains originate from one sample sequenced in a study of blood T cell repertoires in COVID-19. Assay: immunoSEQ multiplex PCR; the TCRdb copy retains only in-frame clones and omits some. The sample gives more than 250,000 clones, around 88% of which show up once; about 1.5% is in the top ten. The sample taken for sequencing was peripheral blood. The source is a woman aged 25 to 39 with COVID-19, enrolled during active disease.

The rearrangement uses TRBV28 and TRBJ2-3, with TRBD1 matching over 7 bases. Germline trimming cut 5 bases from V and 2 bases from J; bases unmatched to any gene: 7. This CDR3 contains 15 residues. Germline V CDR1 and CDR2: MDHEN, SYDVKM. The CDR3 loop reads CASSPTGVVTDTQYF. CDR3 bases: TGTGCCAGCAGTCCAACAGGGGTTGTCACAGATACGCAGTATTTT.

The V and J genes are TRBV9 and TRBJ2-2, with 11 bases matching TRBD2. Germline V gene data show CDR1 as SGDLS and CDR2 as YYNGEE. V shed 4 bases, J shed 6 bases, and the junction held 8 bases outside the gene matches. This CDR3 is 16 amino acids long. The chain's CDR3 is CASSPLAGGRAGELFF. CDR3 DNA sequence: TGTGCCAGCAGCCCCTTAGCGGGGGGGCGGGCCGGGGAGCTGTTTTTT.

The chain uses TRBV19 and TRBJ2-4; TRBD1 is a possible D gene (6 bases). CDR1 and CDR2 from the germline V gene are LNHDA and SQIVND (reference sequence). CDR3 length: 13 residues. V was pared by 5 bases and J by 10 bases, with 15 bases between. CDR3 sequence: CASSSRTDPIQYF. The CDR3 coding sequence is TGTGCCAGTAGTTCGCGGACAGACCCAATTCAGTACTTC. Variable domain in full (rest from reference TRBV19 and TRBJ2-4): DGGITQSPKYLFRKEGQNVTLSCEQNLNHDAMYWYRQDPGQGLRLIYYSQIVNDFQKGDIAEGYSVSREKKESFPLTVTSAQKNPTAFYLCASSSRTDPIQYFGAGTRLSVL.

V usage is TRBV19 and J usage is TRBJ2-3; 10 bases are a match to TRBD2. With V trimmed by 4 bases and J by 4 bases, 5 bases remained unmatched. The CDR3 totals 15 residues. Germline loops: CDR1 LNHDA, CDR2 SQIVND (reference sequence). CDR3 sequence: CASSRLAGGPDTQYF. CDR3 in DNA: TGTGCCAGTAGTAGATTAGCGGGGGGCCCAGATACGCAGTATTTT.

The CDR3 reads CASGDRGSTDTQYF. The CDR3 bases are TGTGCCAGCGGGGACAGGGGGAGCACAGATACGCAGTATTTT. The J gene is TRBJ2-3, the V gene TRBV5-4, with 11 bases fitting TRBD1. CDR3 length: 14 residues. Germline loops: CDR1 SGHNT, CDR2 YYREEE (reference sequence). Trimming removed 7 bases from V and 0 bases from J; junction bases left unmatched: 1. Combining the CDR3 with reference TRBV5-4 and TRBJ2-3 gives the whole variable domain ETGVTQSPTHLIKTRGQQVTLRCSSQSGHNTVSWYQQALGQGPQFIFQYYREEENGRGNFPPRFSGLQFPNYSSELNVNALELDDSALYLCASGDRGSTDTQYFGPGTRLTVL.

The genes are TRBV7-8 and TRBJ1-1; D is uncertain. Trimming removed 3 bases from V and 5 bases from J, with 10 bases in between. The CDR3 length is 13 residues. Germline V gives CDR1 SGHVS, CDR2 FQNEAQ. For the CDR3, the DNA is TGTGCCAGCAGCTTGGGAGGCCCGACTGAAGCTTTCTTT. This encodes CASSLGGPTEAFF.

The chain is built from TRBV7-8 and TRBJ1-2; D may be TRBD1 (5 bases). This CDR3 contains 15 residues. V lost 1 base and J 5 bases, leaving 14 bases between the germline ends. The germline V gene encodes CDR1 SGHVS and CDR2 FQNEAQ. The CDR3 sequence is CASSLGQKIGYGYTF. CDR3 DNA: TGTGCCAGCAGCTTAGGACAGAAAATCGGGTATGGCTACACCTTC.

The chain links TRBV5-1 to TRBJ1-2, with D perhaps TRBD1 (6 bases). CDR3 length: 11 residues. V was shortened by 7 bases and J by 8 bases, with 12 bases between the two germline ends. CDR1 is SGHRS, CDR2 YFSETQ, per germline. CDR3 in amino acids: CASSTGNGYTF. CDR3 DNA sequence: TGCGCCAGCTCCACAGGGAACGGCTACACCTTC. Supplemented by reference TRBV5-1 and TRBJ1-2, the full variable domain reads KAGVTQTPRYLIKTRGQQVTLSCSPISGHRSVSWYQQTPGQGLQFLFEYFSETQRNKGNFPGRFSGRQFSNSRSEMNVSTLELGDSALYLCASSTGNGYTFGSGTRLTVV.

The chain combines TRBV5-1 with TRBJ2-4, with D tentatively TRBD1 (6 bases). CDR3 length: 18 amino acids. Trimming cost V 3 bases and J 0 bases, with 19 bases left between them. The V gene's germline CDR1 is SGHRS and CDR2 YFSETQ. CDR3 in DNA: TGCGCCAGCAGCTCTAAGCCGACAGGAGATTTAGCCAAAAACATTCAGTACTTC. Amino acids: CASSSKPTGDLAKNIQYF.

This clone has just one count. The rearrangement links TRBV2 to TRBJ2-2; D gene uncertain. V lost 7 bases and J 4 bases, leaving 7 bases between the germline ends. CDR3 length equals 12 residues. Per germline, CDR1 SNHLY and CDR2 FYNNEI. This CDR3 reads CASNWPTGELFF. CDR3 bases: TGTGCCAGCAATTGGCCCACCGGGGAGCTGTTTTTT.

The rearrangement joins TRBV13 to TRBJ2-2, with 13 nucleotides matching TRBD2. The CDR3 runs 18 residues. Germline V gene sequence: CDR1 PRHDT, CDR2 FYEKMQ (reference sequence). Trimming at V came to 4 bases and at J to 4 bases, leaving 9 bases not matched to a gene. CDR3 sequence (DNA): TGTGCCAGCAGCTCGCTACTAGCGGGGGGGTCAATCACCGGGGAGCTGTTTTTT. Protein: CASSSLLAGGSITGELFF.